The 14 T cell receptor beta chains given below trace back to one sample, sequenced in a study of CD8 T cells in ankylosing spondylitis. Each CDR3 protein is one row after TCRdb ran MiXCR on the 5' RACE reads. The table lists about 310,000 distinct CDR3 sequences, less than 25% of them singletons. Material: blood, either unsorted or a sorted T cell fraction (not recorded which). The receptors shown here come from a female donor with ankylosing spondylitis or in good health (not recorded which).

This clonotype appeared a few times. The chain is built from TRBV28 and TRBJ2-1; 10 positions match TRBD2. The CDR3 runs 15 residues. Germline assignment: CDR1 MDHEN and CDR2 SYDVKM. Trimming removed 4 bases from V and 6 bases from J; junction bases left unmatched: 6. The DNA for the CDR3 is TGTGCCAGCAGTTCCCCTAGCGGGAGTTTCAATGAGCAGTTCTTC. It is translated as CASSSPSGSFNEQFF.

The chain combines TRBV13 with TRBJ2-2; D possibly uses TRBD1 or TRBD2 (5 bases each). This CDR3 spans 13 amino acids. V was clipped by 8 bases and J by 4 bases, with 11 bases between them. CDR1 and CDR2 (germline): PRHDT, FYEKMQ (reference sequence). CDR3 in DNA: TGTGCCAGCGGGAGCAGGGTCACCGGGGAGCTGTTTTTT. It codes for CASGSRVTGELFF.

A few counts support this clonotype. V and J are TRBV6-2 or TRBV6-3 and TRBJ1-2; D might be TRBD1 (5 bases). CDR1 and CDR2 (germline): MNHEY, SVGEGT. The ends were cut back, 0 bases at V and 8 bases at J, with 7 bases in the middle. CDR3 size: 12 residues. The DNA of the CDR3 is TGTGCCAGCAGTTACTCCGGGGGAGGCTACACCTTC. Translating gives CASSYSGGGYTF.

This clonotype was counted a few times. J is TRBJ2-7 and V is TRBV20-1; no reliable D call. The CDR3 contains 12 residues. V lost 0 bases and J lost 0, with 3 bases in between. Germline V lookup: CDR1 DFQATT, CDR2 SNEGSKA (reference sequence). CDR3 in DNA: TGCAGTGCTAGAGACCTCTCCTACGAGCAGTACTTC. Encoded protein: CSARDLSYEQYF.

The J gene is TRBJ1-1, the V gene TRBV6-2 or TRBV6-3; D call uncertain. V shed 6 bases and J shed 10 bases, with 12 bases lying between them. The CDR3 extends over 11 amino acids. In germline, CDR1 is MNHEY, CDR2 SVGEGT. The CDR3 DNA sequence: TGTGCCAGCAGCAGAAAGGGTTCAGCTTTCTTT. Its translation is CASSRKGSAFF.

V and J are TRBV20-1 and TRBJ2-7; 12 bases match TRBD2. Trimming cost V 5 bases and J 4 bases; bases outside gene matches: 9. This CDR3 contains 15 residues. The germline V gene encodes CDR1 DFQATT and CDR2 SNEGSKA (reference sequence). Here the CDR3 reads CSAPSPLAGGYEQYF. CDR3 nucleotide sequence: TGCAGTGCTCCTTCCCCCCTAGCGGGAGGGTACGAGCAGTACTTC.

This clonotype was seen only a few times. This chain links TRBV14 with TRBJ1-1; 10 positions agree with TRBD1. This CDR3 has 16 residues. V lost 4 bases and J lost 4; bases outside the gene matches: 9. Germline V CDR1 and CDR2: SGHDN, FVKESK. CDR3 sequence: CASSPQGTGVGTEAFF. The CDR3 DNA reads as TGTGCCAGCAGCCCCCAGGGGACAGGGGTCGGCACTGAAGCTTTCTTT.

The CDR3 bases are TGCAGTGCCCCCCGGGAATGGAACCAGTACTTC. Encoded protein: CSAPREWNQYF. The rearrangement links TRBV20-1 to TRBJ2-5; tentative D call: TRBD2 (5 bases). The germline CDR1 and CDR2 sequences are DFQATT and SNEGSKA (reference sequence). The CDR3 is 11 residues long. V lost 6 bases and J lost 10, with 15 bases in between.

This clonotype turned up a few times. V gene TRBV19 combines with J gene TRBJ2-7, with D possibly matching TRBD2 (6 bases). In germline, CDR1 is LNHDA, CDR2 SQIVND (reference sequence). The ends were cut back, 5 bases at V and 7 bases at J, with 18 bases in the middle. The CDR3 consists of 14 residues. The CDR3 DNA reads TGTGCCAGTAGTTATTTGGCGGGAAGGGGTGAGCAGTACTTC. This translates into CASSYLAGRGEQYF. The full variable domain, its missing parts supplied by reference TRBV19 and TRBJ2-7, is DGGITQSPKYLFRKEGQNVTLSCEQNLNHDAMYWYRQDPGQGLRLIYYSQIVNDFQKGDIAEGYSVSREKKESFPLTVTSAQKNPTAFYLCASSYLAGRGEQYFGPGTRLTVT.

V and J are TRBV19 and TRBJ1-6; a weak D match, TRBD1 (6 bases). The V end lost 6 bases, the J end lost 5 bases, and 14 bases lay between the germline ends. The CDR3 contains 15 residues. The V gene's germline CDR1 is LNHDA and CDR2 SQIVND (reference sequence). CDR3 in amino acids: CASRGSGQHNSPLHF. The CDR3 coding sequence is TGTGCCAGTAGGGGATCAGGACAGCATAATTCACCCCTCCACTTT.

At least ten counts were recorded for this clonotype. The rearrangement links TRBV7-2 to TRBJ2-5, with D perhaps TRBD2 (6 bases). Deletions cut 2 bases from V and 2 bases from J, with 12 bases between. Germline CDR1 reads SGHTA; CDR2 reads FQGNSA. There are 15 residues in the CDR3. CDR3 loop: CASSLRAGPQETQYF. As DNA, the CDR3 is TGTGCCAGCAGCTTAAGGGCGGGACCTCAAGAGACCCAGTACTTC.

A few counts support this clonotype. The CDR3 DNA is TGTGCCAGCAGCTTGGCCGGGGTGGGCTCCTACAATGAGCAGTTCTTC. Protein product: CASSLAGVGSYNEQFF. The J gene is TRBJ2-1, the V gene TRBV5-5; possible D gene TRBD2, 5 bases. CDR1 is SGHKS and CDR2 is YYEKEE in the germline V gene (reference sequence). The ends were cut back, 0 bases at V and 0 bases at J, with 10 bases in the middle. The CDR3 runs to 16 residues.

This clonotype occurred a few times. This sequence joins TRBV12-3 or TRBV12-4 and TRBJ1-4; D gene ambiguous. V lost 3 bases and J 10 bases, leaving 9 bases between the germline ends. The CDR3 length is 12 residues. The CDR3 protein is CASSFLHGKLFF. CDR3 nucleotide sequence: TGTGCCAGCAGTTTCCTTCACGGAAAACTGTTTTTT.

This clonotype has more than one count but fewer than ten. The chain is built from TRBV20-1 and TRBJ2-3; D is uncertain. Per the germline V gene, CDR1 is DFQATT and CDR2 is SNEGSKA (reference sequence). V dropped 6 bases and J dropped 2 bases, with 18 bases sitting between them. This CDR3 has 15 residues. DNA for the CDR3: TGCAGTGCCGCGACCCACACCGAGTTCACAGATACGCAGTATTTT. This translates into CSAATHTEFTDTQYF.